This entry lists 27 T cell receptor beta chains sequenced from one sample in a study of shared clonotypes between healthy human individuals (dated by TCRdb to the early 2020s). The library was produced with the immunoSEQ multiplex PCR assay. TCRdb took this table from immuneACCESS and kept in-frame rearrangements with V and J called. Such tables lack part of the clones; where checked against another copy, unresolved V genes explain under half of the gap, and the rest is unexplained. The sample table shows over a million clones, and less than 99% are seen once. The ten largest account for over 0.3% of the sample. Material for sequencing was naive CD4+ T cells sorted from blood. The cell subset or site label, read with the paper, signifies: CD45RA+ positively selected. Source of these receptors: a man aged 30 to 45 in good health.

The V and J genes are TRBV10-3 and TRBJ2-1; 8 bases map to TRBD2. CDR1 is ENHRY and CDR2 is SYGVKD in the germline V gene. The CDR3 runs 15 residues. J gave up 4 bases and V 11 bases, and 13 bases lay outside the gene matches. This CDR3 is CAASSRREVYNEQFF. Here the CDR3 DNA reads TGTGCCGCTAGTAGCCGGCGGGAGGTTTACAATGAGCAGTTCTTC.

The gene calls are TRBV19 and TRBJ1-3; D call uncertain. With 5 bases removed from V and 4 bases from J, the gap between germline ends came to 6 bases. The CDR3 is 12 amino acids. The V gene's germline CDR1 is LNHDA and CDR2 SQIVND (reference sequence). CDR3 residues: CASSFIGNTIYF. Written as DNA, the CDR3 is TGTGCCAGTAGTTTTATCGGAAACACCATATATTTT.

This clone appeared once. The CDR3 DNA is TGTGCCAGTAGTATGTCCGGGAGGGGAACCGGGGCCAACGTCCTGACTTTC. Its translation: CASSMSGRGTGANVLTF. The chain couples TRBV19 to TRBJ2-6, with 8 bases matching TRBD2. The germline CDR1 and CDR2 sequences are LNHDA and SQIVND (reference sequence). The CDR3 has 17 residues. V was clipped by 3 bases and J by 4 bases; unmatched bases: 8.

This chain joins TRBV9 and TRBJ2-5; possible D gene TRBD2, 5 bases. Trimming stripped 4 bases from V and 4 bases from J, with 14 bases between. CDR1 and CDR2 from the germline V gene are SGDLS and YYNGEE. The CDR3 loop spans 14 amino acids. CDR3 nucleotides: TGTGCCAGCAGCCCTCCGGGTGGAGGAGAGACCCAGTACTTC. Translation: CASSPPGGGETQYF. Using reference TRBV9 and TRBJ2-5 for the parts outside the CDR3, the full variable domain is DSGVTQTPKHLITATGQRVTLRCSPRSGDLSVYWYQQSLDQGLQFLIQYYNGEERAKGNILERFSAQQFPDLHSELNLSSLELGDSALYFCASSPPGGGETQYFGPGTRLLVL.

This clone occurred once. At the DNA level, this CDR3 is encoded by other sequences in the same sample as well. The chain uses TRBV5-1 and TRBJ2-5; 7 nucleotides line up with TRBD2. The CDR3 length is 14 residues. J lost 5 bases, V lost 0 bases, and 4 bases had no gene match. Germline V gene sequence: CDR1 SGHRS, CDR2 YFSETQ. CDR3: CASSLGLAGETQYF. CDR3 in DNA: TGCGCCAGCAGCTTGGGACTAGCTGGGGAGACCCAGTACTTC.

The chain carries TRBV5-1 and TRBJ2-7; 8 bases are a match to TRBD1. The V gene's germline CDR1 is SGHRS and CDR2 YFSETQ. V shed 7 bases and J 5 bases; nucleotides not matched to a gene: 8. The CDR3 runs to 13 residues. CDR3 sequence (DNA): TGCGCCAGCGAGGACAGGGACGGAGACGAGCAGTACTTC. The encoded protein is CASEDRDGDEQYF.

CDR3 coding DNA: TGTGCCAGCAGCGTAGGGGTTGGTGGCTACACCTTC. Translating gives CASSVGVGGYTF. The chain recombines TRBV9 with TRBJ1-2; D is uncertain. CDR3 length equals 12 residues. Trimming shortened V by 0 bases and J by 7 bases, and 7 bases separated the two germline ends. CDR1 and CDR2 from the germline V gene are SGDLS and YYNGEE.

The chain uses TRBV28 and TRBJ2-1; perhaps TRBD1 as D (5 bases). The CDR3 is 12 amino acids. Germline CDR1 reads MDHEN; CDR2 reads SYDVKM. The V gene lost 2 bases and the J gene lost 8 bases, with 7 bases spanning the gap. The CDR3 DNA is TGTGCCAGCAGTTTACCAGGGTATGAGCAGTTCTTC. Protein product: CASSLPGYEQFF.

This chain connects TRBV12-5 to TRBJ2-1; 11 nucleotides line up with TRBD2. The CDR3 spans 16 residues. With 1 base clipped from V and 10 bases from J, the junction kept 9 bases outside the gene matches. In germline, CDR1 is LGHNT, CDR2 FRNRAP. Here the CDR3 DNA reads TGTGCTAGTGGTTTGGCTAGCGGGAGGATTTCAGGGGAGCAGTTCTTC. It specifies CASGLASGRISGEQFF.

V and J are TRBV18 and TRBJ2-7; 7 bases are shared with TRBD2. CDR3 size: 16 residues. CDR1 is KGHSH and CDR2 is LQKENI in the germline V gene. Germline trimming cut 3 bases from V and 3 bases from J; bases unmatched to any gene: 11. CDR3 region: CASSPILGSGGYEQYF. In DNA, the CDR3 is TGTGCCAGCTCACCGATCTTGGGGTCGGGGGGCTACGAGCAGTACTTC.

The chain combines TRBV11-2 with TRBJ2-7; tentative D call: TRBD2 (5 bases). The CDR3 runs to 16 residues. Germline V CDR1 and CDR2: SGHAT, FQNNGV. Trimming removed 0 bases from V and 5 bases from J, with 17 bases in between. CDR3 DNA: TGTGCCAGCAGCTTAGAAGCGGTCTTCAATTCGGACGAGCAGTACTTC. It translates to CASSLEAVFNSDEQYF. Full variable domain (remainder filled in from reference TRBV11-2 and TRBJ2-7): EAGVAQSPRYKIIEKRQSVAFWCNPISGHATLYWYQQILGQGPKLLIQFQNNGVVDDSQLPKDRFSAERLKGVDSTLKIQPAKLEDSAVYLCASSLEAVFNSDEQYFGPGTRLTVT.

The chain couples TRBV10-3 to TRBJ2-2; D assignment may be TRBD1 or TRBD2 (6 bases each). Germline CDR1 ENHRY, CDR2 SYGVKD. CDR3 length equals 13 residues. V was clipped by 4 bases and J by 5 bases, with 8 bases between them. CDR3 protein: CAISVGGTGELFF. CDR3 coding DNA: TGTGCCATCAGTGTAGGGGGGACCGGGGAGCTGTTTTTT.

Comment on this clone: Other DNA sequences in this sample translate to the same CDR3. This chain links TRBV29-1 with TRBJ2-7; maybe TRBD1 (6 bases). V lost 3 bases, J lost 2 bases, and 8 bases lay in between. The germline CDR1 and CDR2 sequences are SQVTM and ANQGSEA. This CDR3 has 12 residues. CDR3 nucleotide sequence: TGCAGCGTTGAGACAGGACCCTACGAGCAGTACTTC. Translating gives CSVETGPYEQYF.

The chain recombines TRBV7-2 with TRBJ1-2, with D possibly matching TRBD1 (6 bases). The CDR3 is 13 amino acids. The germline V gene encodes CDR1 SGHTA and CDR2 FQGNSA. Trimming removed 5 bases at V and 4 bases at J, with 11 bases between. The CDR3 sequence: CASSPWGAYGYTF. In DNA, the CDR3 is TGTGCCAGCAGCCCATGGGGGGCCTATGGCTACACCTTC.

This chain joins TRBV29-1 and TRBJ2-7; 11 bases match TRBD2. Germline-derived CDR1 and CDR2 are SQVTM and ANQGSEA. This CDR3 comprises 15 residues. V lost 5 bases and J lost 6; bases outside the gene matches: 12. The CDR3 loop is CSVQGLAGGIGEQYF. As DNA, the CDR3 is TGCAGCGTTCAAGGGCTAGCGGGAGGAATTGGCGAGCAGTACTTC.

The rearrangement uses TRBV5-1 and TRBJ2-1, with 9 bases aligning to TRBD2. The germline V gene has CDR1 SGHRS and CDR2 YFSETQ. V was clipped by 4 bases and J by 0 bases; unmatched bases: 14. CDR3 length: 19 residues. The chain's CDR3 is CASSVGGLAGRSSYNEQFF. The CDR3 DNA reads TGCGCCAGCAGCGTTGGAGGCCTAGCGGGACGTAGCTCCTACAATGAGCAGTTCTTC.

V usage is TRBV5-1 and J usage is TRBJ2-7, with 9 nucleotides matching TRBD1. In germline, CDR1 is SGHRS, CDR2 YFSETQ. This CDR3 comprises 15 residues. The trim removed 6 bases at V and 3 bases at J, leaving 10 bases unmatched. The CDR3 sequence: CASKDRGVRGYEQYF. CDR3 DNA sequence: TGCGCCAGCAAAGACAGGGGGGTGCGAGGCTACGAGCAGTACTTC.

The chain joins TRBV6-5 to TRBJ1-4; maybe TRBD1 (6 bases). The CDR3 contains 15 residues. V was clipped by 6 bases and J by 4 bases, with 15 bases between them. CDR1 MNHEY and CDR2 SVGAGI come from the germline V gene. The CDR3 DNA reads TGTGCCAGCAGAGCGAACAGGGCTGGTAATGAAAAACTGTTTTTT. This translates into CASRANRAGNEKLFF.

This clone has only one observation. The chain has TRBV7-2 and TRBJ2-2; 8 positions match TRBD2. The CDR3 length is 18 residues. J gave up 4 bases and V 5 bases, and 15 bases lay outside the gene matches. Germline CDR1 is SGHTA and CDR2 is FQGNSA. The CDR3 spells CASSLTAGGPGSTGELFF. Written as DNA, the CDR3 is TGTGCCAGCAGCCTCACTGCGGGAGGCCCGGGGTCCACCGGGGAGCTGTTTTTT.

The chain has TRBV5-1 and TRBJ2-7; TRBD2 agrees at 13 bases. From germline, CDR1 is SGHRS and CDR2 YFSETQ. The CDR3 covers 19 residues. V lost 4 bases, J lost 0 bases, and 13 bases stayed unmatched. The CDR3 nucleotides are TGCGCCAGCAGCCCCAGACGGGGACTAGCGGGAAGGAGCTCCTACGAGCAGTACTTC. Translation gives CASSPRRGLAGRSSYEQYF.

The chain employs TRBV19 and TRBJ2-1; D possibly uses TRBD1 or TRBD2 (5 bases each). Trimming pared 6 bases from V and 5 bases from J, leaving 14 bases between. The CDR3 is made up of 14 amino acids. Germline CDR1 is LNHDA and CDR2 is SQIVND (reference sequence). The chain's CDR3 is CASSGRGTDNEQFF. The CDR3 region has the DNA TGTGCCAGTAGCGGAAGAGGGACGGACAATGAGCAGTTCTTC.

The chain carries TRBV28 and TRBJ2-7; D not resolved. The CDR3 has 12 amino acids. The V end lost 6 bases, the J end lost 7 bases, and 13 bases lay between the germline ends. Germline V lookup: CDR1 MDHEN, CDR2 SYDVKM. The DNA of the CDR3 is TGTGCCAGCAGCACAGCCCCCGGGGAGCAGTACTTC. This sequence encodes CASSTAPGEQYF.

The J gene is TRBJ1-1, the V gene TRBV29-1, with D hard to call. Germline lookup yields CDR1 SQVTM and CDR2 ANQGSEA. The V gene lost 8 bases and the J gene lost 11 bases, with 15 bases spanning the gap. The CDR3 sequence is 10 residues long. The CDR3 bases are TGCAGCACCCAACGAGGGAAGGCTTTCTTT. Protein product: CSTQRGKAFF.

This chain connects TRBV10-2 to TRBJ2-7, with a possible D match to TRBD2 (6 bases). The CDR3 contains 19 residues. Germline CDR1 WSHSY, CDR2 SAAADI. Trimming pared 3 bases from V and 6 bases from J, leaving 30 bases between. The CDR3 protein is CASSDLGGPLRGGSGEQYF. The CDR3 coding sequence is TGCGCCAGCAGTGACCTAGGAGGGCCCCTACGAGGTGGGAGCGGCGAGCAGTACTTC.

The V and J genes are TRBV2 and TRBJ2-5, with D possibly matching TRBD1 (7 bases). With 8 bases removed from V and 1 base from J, the gap between germline ends came to 14 bases. This CDR3 is 14 amino acids long. Germline CDR1 SNHLY, CDR2 FYNNEI. Here the CDR3 DNA reads TGTGCCAGCGCGGGACAGTCCCTCCAAGAGACCCAGTACTTC. Encoded protein: CASAGQSLQETQYF.

The chain is built from TRBV5-4 and TRBJ2-1; D unclear. CDR1 and CDR2 (germline): SGHNT, YYREEE (reference sequence). This CDR3 region has 12 residues. V was clipped by 3 bases and J by 7 bases, with 8 bases between them. DNA for the CDR3: TGTGCCAGCAGCTCCCAGGAGAATGAGCAGTTCTTC. Amino acids: CASSSQENEQFF.

Notes on this clone: The junction departs from germline at one end; a sequencing error may be responsible. The rearrangement joins TRBV10-3 to TRBJ1-1; D is unresolved. CDR1 is ENHRY, CDR2 SYGVKD, per germline. This CDR3 has 11 residues. The CDR3 DNA follows: TGTGCCAGCAGTGAATGGGGTGAAGCTTTCTTT. Residues: CASSEWGEAFF.